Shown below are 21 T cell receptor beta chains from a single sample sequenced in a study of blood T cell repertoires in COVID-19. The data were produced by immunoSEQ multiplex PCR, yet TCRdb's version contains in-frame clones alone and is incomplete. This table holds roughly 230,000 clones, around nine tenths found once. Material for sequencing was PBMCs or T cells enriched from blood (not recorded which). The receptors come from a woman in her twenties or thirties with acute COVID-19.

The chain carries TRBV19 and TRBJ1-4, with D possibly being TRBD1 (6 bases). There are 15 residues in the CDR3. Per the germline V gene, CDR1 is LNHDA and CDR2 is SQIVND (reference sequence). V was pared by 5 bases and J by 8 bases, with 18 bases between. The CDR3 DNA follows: TGTGCCAGTAGTGCACGGACTGCGGGGGGCGAAAAACTGTTTTTT. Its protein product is CASSARTAGGEKLFF.

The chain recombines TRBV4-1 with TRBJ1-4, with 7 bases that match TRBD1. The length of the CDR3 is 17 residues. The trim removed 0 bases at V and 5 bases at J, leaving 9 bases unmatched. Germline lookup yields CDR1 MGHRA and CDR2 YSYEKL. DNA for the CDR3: TGCGCCAGCAGCCAAGATTTGATGGGACAGCTGAATGAAAAACTGTTTTTT. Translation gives CASSQDLMGQLNEKLFF.

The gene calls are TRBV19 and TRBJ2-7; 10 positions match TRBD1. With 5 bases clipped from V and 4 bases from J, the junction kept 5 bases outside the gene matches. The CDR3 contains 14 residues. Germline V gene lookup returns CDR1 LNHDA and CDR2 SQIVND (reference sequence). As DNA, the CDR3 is TGTGCCAGTAGTTTCCGGGACAGGGGTTACGAGCAGTACTTC. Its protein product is CASSFRDRGYEQYF.

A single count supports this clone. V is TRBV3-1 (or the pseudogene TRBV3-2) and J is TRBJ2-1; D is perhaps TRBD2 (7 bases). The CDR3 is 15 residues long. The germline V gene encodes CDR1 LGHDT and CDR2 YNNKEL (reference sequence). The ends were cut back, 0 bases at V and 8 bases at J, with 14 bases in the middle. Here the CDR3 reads CASSQDGGGPYEQFF. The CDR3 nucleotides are TGTGCCAGCAGCCAAGATGGCGGGGGCCCCTATGAGCAGTTCTTC.

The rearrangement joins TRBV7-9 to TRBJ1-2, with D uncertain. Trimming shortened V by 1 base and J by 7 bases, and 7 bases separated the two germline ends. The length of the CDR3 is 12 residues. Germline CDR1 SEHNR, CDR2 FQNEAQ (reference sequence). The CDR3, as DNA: TGTGCCAGCAGCTTAGAAAGGAGTGGCTACACCTTC. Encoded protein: CASSLERSGYTF.

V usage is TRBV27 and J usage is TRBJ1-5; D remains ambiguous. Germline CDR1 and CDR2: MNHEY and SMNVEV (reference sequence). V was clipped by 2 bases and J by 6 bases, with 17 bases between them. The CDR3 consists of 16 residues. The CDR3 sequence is CASSLGRGIAGQPQHF. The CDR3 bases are TGTGCCAGCAGTTTAGGGCGGGGAATAGCGGGTCAGCCCCAGCATTTT.

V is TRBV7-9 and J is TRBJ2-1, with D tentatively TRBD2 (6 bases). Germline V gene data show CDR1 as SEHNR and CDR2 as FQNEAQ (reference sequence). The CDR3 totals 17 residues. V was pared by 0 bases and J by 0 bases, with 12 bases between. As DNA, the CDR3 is TGTGCCAGCAGCTTAGCGGCGGGGTGGAGCTCCTACAATGAGCAGTTCTTC. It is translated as CASSLAAGWSSYNEQFF. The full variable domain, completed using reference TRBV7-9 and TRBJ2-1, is DTGVSQNPRHKITKRGQNVTFRCDPISEHNRLYWYRQTLGQGPEFLTYFQNEAQLEKSRLLSDRFSAERPKGSFSTLEIQRTEQGDSAMYLCASSLAAGWSSYNEQFFGPGTRLTVL.

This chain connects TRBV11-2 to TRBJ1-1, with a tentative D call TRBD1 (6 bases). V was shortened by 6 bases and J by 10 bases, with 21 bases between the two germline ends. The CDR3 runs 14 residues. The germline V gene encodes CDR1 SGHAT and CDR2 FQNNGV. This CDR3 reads CASRSPGQFSGAFF. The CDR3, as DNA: TGTGCCAGCAGGTCCCCCGGACAGTTCTCGGGAGCTTTCTTT.

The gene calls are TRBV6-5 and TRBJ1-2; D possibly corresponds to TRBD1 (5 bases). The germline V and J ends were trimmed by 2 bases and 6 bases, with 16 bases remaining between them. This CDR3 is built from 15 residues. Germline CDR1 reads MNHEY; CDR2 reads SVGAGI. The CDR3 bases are TGTGCCAGCAGTTACCTGCCCCGTGGGGCGCATGGCTACACCTTC. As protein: CASSYLPRGAHGYTF.

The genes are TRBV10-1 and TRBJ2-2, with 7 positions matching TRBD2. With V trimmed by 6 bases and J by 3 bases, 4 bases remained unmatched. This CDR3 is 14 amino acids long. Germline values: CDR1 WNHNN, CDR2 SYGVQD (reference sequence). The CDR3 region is CASRSSGDTGELFF. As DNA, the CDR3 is TGCGCCAGCAGGTCCAGCGGGGACACCGGGGAGCTGTTTTTT.

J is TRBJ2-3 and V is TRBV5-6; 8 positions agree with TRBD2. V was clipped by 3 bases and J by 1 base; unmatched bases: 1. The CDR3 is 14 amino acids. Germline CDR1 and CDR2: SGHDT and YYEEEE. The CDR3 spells CASSSTSGTDTQYF. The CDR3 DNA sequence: TGTGCCAGCAGCTCGACTAGCGGCACAGATACGCAGTATTTT.

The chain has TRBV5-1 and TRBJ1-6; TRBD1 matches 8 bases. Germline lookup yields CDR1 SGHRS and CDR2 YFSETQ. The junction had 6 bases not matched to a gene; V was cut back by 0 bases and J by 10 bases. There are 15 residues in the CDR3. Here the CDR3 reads CASSLASTGESPLHF. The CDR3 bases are TGCGCCAGCAGCTTGGCGTCGACAGGGGAATCACCCCTCCACTTT.

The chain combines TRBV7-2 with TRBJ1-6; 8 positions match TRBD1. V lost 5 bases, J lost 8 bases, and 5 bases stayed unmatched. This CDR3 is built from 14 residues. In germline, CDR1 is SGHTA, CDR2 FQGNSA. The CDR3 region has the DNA TGTGCCAGCAGCACCGGACAGGGATATTCACCCCTCCACTTT. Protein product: CASSTGQGYSPLHF.

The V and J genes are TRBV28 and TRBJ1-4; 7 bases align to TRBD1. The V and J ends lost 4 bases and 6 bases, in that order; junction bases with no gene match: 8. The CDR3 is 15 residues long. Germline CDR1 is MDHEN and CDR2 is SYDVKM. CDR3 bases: TGTGCCAGCAGTTCAAAGACAGGGTTGGATGAAAAACTGTTTTTT. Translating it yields CASSSKTGLDEKLFF.

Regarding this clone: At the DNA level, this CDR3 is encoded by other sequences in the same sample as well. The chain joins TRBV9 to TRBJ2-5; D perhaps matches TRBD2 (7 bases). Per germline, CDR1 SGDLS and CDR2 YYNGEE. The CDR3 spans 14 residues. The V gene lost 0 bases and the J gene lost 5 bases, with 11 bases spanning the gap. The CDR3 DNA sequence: TGTGCCAGCAGCGTAGCGGGGGGCGGGGAGACCCAGTACTTC. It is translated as CASSVAGGGETQYF.

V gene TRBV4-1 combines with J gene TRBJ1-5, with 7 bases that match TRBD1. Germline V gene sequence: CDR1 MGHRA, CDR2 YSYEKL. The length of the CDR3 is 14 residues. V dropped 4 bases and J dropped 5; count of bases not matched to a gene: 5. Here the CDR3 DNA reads TGCGCCAGCAGCCTCATTACAGGGGATCAGCCCCAGCATTTT. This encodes CASSLITGDQPQHF.

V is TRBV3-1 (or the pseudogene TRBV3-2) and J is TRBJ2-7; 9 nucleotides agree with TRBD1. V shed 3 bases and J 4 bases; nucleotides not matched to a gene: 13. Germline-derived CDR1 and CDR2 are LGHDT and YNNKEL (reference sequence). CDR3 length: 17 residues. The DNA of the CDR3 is TGTGCCAGCAGCCAGGAAGGGGGGACAGGGTTCGTGTACGAGCAGTACTTC. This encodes CASSQEGGTGFVYEQYF.

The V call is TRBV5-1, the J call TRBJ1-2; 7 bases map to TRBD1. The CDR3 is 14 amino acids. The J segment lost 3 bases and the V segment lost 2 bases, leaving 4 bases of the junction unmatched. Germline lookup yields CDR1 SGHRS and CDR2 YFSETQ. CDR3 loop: CASSFRTGDYGYTF. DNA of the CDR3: TGCGCCAGCAGCTTTCGGACAGGAGACTATGGCTACACCTTC.

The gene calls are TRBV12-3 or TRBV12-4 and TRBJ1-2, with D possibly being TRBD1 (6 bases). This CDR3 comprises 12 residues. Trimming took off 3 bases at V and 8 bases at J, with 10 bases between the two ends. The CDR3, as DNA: TGTGCCAGCAGTTTGGACAGACGAGGCTACACCTTC. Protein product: CASSLDRRGYTF.

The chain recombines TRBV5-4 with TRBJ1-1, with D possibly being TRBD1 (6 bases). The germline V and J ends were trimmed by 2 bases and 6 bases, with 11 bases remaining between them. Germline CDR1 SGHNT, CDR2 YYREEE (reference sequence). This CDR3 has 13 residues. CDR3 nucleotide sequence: TGTGCCAGCAGCTTAACAGGGACCCCTGAAGCTTTCTTT. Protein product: CASSLTGTPEAFF.

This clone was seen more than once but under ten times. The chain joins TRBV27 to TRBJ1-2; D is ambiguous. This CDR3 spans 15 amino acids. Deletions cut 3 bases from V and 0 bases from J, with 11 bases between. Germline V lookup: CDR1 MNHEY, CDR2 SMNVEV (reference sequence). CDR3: CASSFGSAPNYGYTF. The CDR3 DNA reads TGTGCCAGCAGTTTTGGCAGCGCCCCTAACTATGGCTACACCTTC.